One and the same sample provided the 14 T cell receptor beta chains below, sequenced in a study of shared clonotypes between healthy human individuals. The data were produced by immunoSEQ multiplex PCR, yet TCRdb's version contains in-frame clones alone and is incomplete. The sample yields roughly 600,000 clones, 95% to 98% seen once. Terminally differentiated effector memory CD45RA+ cells were left out of the naive CD8 fraction, which was CD45RO-negative and positively selected for CCR7. The sample comprised naive CD8+ T cells sorted from blood. These receptors were collected from a man aged 30 to 45 in good health.

This clone was seen a single time. J is TRBJ2-3 and V is TRBV27; 7 bases fit TRBD2. The CDR3 spans 14 residues. CDR1 and CDR2 from the germline V gene are MNHEY and SMNVEV (reference sequence). The V and J ends lost 4 bases and 3 bases, in that order; junction bases with no gene match: 4. The chain's CDR3 is CASSSRDYTDTQYF. CDR3 nucleotides: TGTGCCAGCAGTTCCCGGGACTATACAGATACGCAGTATTTT.

The chain uses TRBV28 and TRBJ2-7, with unresolved D. The germline V gene has CDR1 MDHEN and CDR2 SYDVKM. The CDR3 runs 12 residues. Trimming pared 4 bases from V and 2 bases from J, leaving 6 bases between. The CDR3 sequence: CASSSGTYEQYF. The DNA for the CDR3 is TGTGCCAGCAGTTCTGGGACCTACGAGCAGTACTTC. The whole variable domain, filled in from reference TRBV28 and TRBJ2-7, reads DVKVTQSSRYLVKRTGEKVFLECVQDMDHENMFWYRQDPGLGLRLIYFSYDVKMKEKGDIPEGYSVSREKKERFSLILESASTNQTSMYLCASSSGTYEQYFGPGTRLTVT.

The chain recombines TRBV7-2 with TRBJ2-1; 9 bases are a match to TRBD2. CDR3 length: 14 residues. Germline V gene sequence: CDR1 SGHTA, CDR2 FQGNSA. The V segment lost 5 bases and the J segment 6 bases; nucleotides outside the gene matches: 5. The CDR3 DNA sequence: TGTGCCAGCAGCAAGGGACTAGCAGTCAATGAGCAGTTCTTC. Translated: CASSKGLAVNEQFF.

The chain joins TRBV27 to TRBJ1-1; D not certain. CDR3 length: 15 residues. Trimming took off 6 bases at V and 0 bases at J, with 14 bases between the two ends. Germline V gives CDR1 MNHEY, CDR2 SMNVEV (reference sequence). This chain's CDR3 is CASSSYMTLNTEAFF. The CDR3 region has the DNA TGTGCCAGCAGCTCTTACATGACACTGAACACTGAAGCTTTCTTT.

The chain carries TRBV5-4 and TRBJ2-5; possibly TRBD1 or TRBD2 for D (5 bases each). Germline CDR1 reads SGHNT; CDR2 reads YYREEE (reference sequence). This CDR3 contains 15 residues. V was trimmed by 1 base and J by 5 bases, leaving 15 bases between them. The CDR3 reads CASSLFERDGETQYF. CDR3 bases: TGTGCCAGCAGCTTGTTTGAGAGGGACGGGGAGACCCAGTACTTC.

The rearrangement links TRBV6-5 to TRBJ1-4; D not certain. Germline CDR1 reads MNHEY; CDR2 reads SVGAGI. The V end was cut by 5 bases, the J end by 8 bases, with 15 bases between. The CDR3 totals 14 residues. The CDR3 nucleotides read TGTGCCAGCAGTCAATACCGAGACGCCGAAAAACTGTTTTTT. This codes for CASSQYRDAEKLFF.

The V gene is TRBV29-1, the J gene TRBJ1-1; 10 bases match TRBD1. This CDR3 region has 14 residues. J gave up 1 base and V 7 bases, and 6 bases lay outside the gene matches. Germline CDR1 is SQVTM and CDR2 is ANQGSEA. CDR3 region: CSAQRQGANTEAFF. The DNA for the CDR3 is TGCAGCGCTCAGAGACAGGGGGCGAACACTGAAGCTTTCTTT.

This clone was observed once. The chain carries TRBV28 and TRBJ2-7; D might be TRBD2 (6 bases). Per germline, CDR1 MDHEN and CDR2 SYDVKM. Trimming removed 3 bases from V and 1 base from J, with 10 bases in between. This CDR3 is built from 14 residues. The CDR3 region is CASSFVGGSYEQYF. The CDR3 nucleotides are TGTGCCAGCAGTTTTGTCGGGGGTTCCTACGAGCAGTACTTC.

The chain has TRBV7-2 and TRBJ2-3, with 11 bases matching TRBD2. Germline V gene lookup returns CDR1 SGHTA and CDR2 FQGNSA. V trimming: 5 bases; J trimming: 3 bases; junction bases outside the gene matches: 10. The CDR3 loop spans 17 amino acids. CDR3 nucleotides: TGTGCCAGCAGCCCACGACTAGCGGGACATGGAACAGATACGCAGTATTTT. This sequence encodes CASSPRLAGHGTDTQYF.

This chain joins TRBV19 and TRBJ2-1; D unclear. The CDR3 extends over 13 amino acids. In germline, CDR1 is LNHDA, CDR2 SQIVND (reference sequence). Trimming pared 3 bases from V and 7 bases from J, leaving 10 bases between. The CDR3 spells CASSIDFLNEQFF. The CDR3 DNA reads TGTGCCAGTAGTATTGACTTTTTGAATGAGCAGTTCTTC.

This chain links TRBV7-9 with TRBJ2-7; D is undetermined. The CDR3 loop spans 16 amino acids. Germline CDR1 is SEHNR and CDR2 is FQNEAQ (reference sequence). Deletions cut 5 bases from V and 3 bases from J, with 20 bases between. The CDR3 DNA sequence: TGTGCCAGCAGCCCCTCTGGGGTAGAGGCAGACTACGAGCAGTACTTC. Translation gives CASSPSGVEADYEQYF.

The V gene is TRBV7-9, the J gene TRBJ1-4; 8 bases fit TRBD1. CDR1 and CDR2 from the germline V gene are SEHNR and FQNEAQ (reference sequence). The CDR3 has 14 amino acids. Trimming removed 4 bases from V and 5 bases from J; junction bases left unmatched: 3. The chain's CDR3 is CASSWDRLNEKLFF. Here the CDR3 DNA reads TGTGCCAGCAGCTGGGACAGGTTAAATGAAAAACTGTTTTTT.

The rearrangement uses TRBV13 and TRBJ2-5, with D possibly matching TRBD2 (5 bases). The V gene lost 3 bases and the J gene lost 7 bases, with 12 bases spanning the gap. Germline CDR1 and CDR2: PRHDT and FYEKMQ (reference sequence). The CDR3 has 13 amino acids. CDR3 coding DNA: TGTGCCAGCAGCTTCGGATCTCGGGGGACCCAGTACTTC. Its translation: CASSFGSRGTQYF.

The chain uses TRBV27 and TRBJ2-7, with TRBD2 identical over 16 bases. J lost 3 bases, V lost 8 bases, and 7 bases had no gene match. The V gene's germline CDR1 is MNHEY and CDR2 SMNVEV (reference sequence). This CDR3 comprises 16 residues. This CDR3 reads CASGPGLAGGGYEQYF. The CDR3 DNA reads TGTGCCAGCGGCCCGGGACTAGCGGGAGGGGGCTACGAGCAGTACTTC.